Reported below is one T cell receptor beta chain. As yet, its antigen is unknown. TCRdb ran MiXCR on the reads and lists one entry per CDR3 protein. Of hundreds of thousands of distinct CDR3 sequences listed, about 42% were seen once; the top ten hold 43%. This record comes from a study of T cell repertoires in cytomegalovirus infection. The CDR3 spans 17 residues. The V gene end was trimmed by 3 bases and the J gene end by 8 bases; junction bases not matched to a gene: 8. This TCR derives from a human donor in good health (CMV status not recorded). Some clones in this sample may be carry-over from other donors' samples. The material sequenced was cultured PBMCs, taken from culture after CMV antigen stimulation. The chain recombines TRBV12-3 or TRBV12-4 with TRBJ2-4, with 15 bases that match TRBD2. CDR3 in DNA: TGTGCCAGCAGTTTGGGGACTAGCGGGAGGCCTGGGGACATTCAGTACTTC. Its translation is CASSLGTSGRPGDIQYF.